This TCR beta chain was sequenced for a study of blood T cell repertoires in COVID-19. Study as a whole: Acute-phase and convalescent COVID-19 samples originated in the United States, Italy and Spain. Nucleic acid was either cDNA or gDNA, and it came from T cells, B-cell-depleted T cells, or PBMCs.

Germline lookup yields CDR1 DFQATT and CDR2 SNEGSKA (reference sequence). This CDR3 comprises 11 residues. As processed by the authors: Amplification with reference gene primers provided the estimates of nucleated cell counts. TCRdb keeps only in-frame clones here, not all; method: immunoSEQ multiplex PCR. The V and J calls and clone size are taken from that table; D and trimming were inferred from the DNA. The table has about 300,000 clones, around nine tenths seen once. The chain joins TRBV20-1 to TRBJ2-5; possible D gene TRBD2, 6 bases. Sample: PBMCs or T cells enriched from blood (not recorded which). This TCR derives from a woman aged 30 to 39 who had recovered from COVID-19. CDR3 residues: CSRRAGETQYF. The CDR3, as DNA: TGCAGCAGGAGGGCCGGAGAGACCCAGTACTTC.